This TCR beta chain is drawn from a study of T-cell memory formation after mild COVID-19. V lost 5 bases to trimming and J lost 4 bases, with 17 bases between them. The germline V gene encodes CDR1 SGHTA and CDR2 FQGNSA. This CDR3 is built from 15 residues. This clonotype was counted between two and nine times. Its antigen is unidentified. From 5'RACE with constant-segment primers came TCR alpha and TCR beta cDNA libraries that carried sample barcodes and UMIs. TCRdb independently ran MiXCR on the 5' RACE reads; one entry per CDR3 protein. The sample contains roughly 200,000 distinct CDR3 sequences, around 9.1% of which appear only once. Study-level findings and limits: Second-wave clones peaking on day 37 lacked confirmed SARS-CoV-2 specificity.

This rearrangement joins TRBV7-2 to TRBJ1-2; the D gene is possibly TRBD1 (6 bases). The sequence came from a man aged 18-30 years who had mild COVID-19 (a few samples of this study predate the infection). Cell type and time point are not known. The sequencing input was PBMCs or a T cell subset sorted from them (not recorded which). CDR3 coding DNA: TGTGCCAGCAGCAGATCTCGACAGGAAATCTATGGCTACACCTTC. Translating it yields CASSRSRQEIYGYTF.